This section outlines one T cell receptor beta chain sequence together with its context. The germline V gene encodes CDR1 SGHRS and CDR2 YFSETQ. This CDR3 has 14 amino acids. Deletions cut 4 bases from V and 0 bases from J, with 10 bases between. Time point meaning: blood 2 weeks post-SBRT. This sample's treatment: 15 Gy SBRT to primary tumor, nephrectomy 4 weeks later. Profiled with immunoSEQ multiplex PCR; TCRdb holds only in-frame clones, not every one. The table includes more than 100,000 clones, more than 70% detected once. This entry belongs to a study of radiation and T cells in renal cell carcinoma.

The material sequenced was blood, taken from a patient whose treatment included radiotherapy and nephrectomy. The source of this sequence is a woman between 70 and 85 years old with renal cell carcinoma. The chain joins TRBV5-1 to TRBJ2-5; no reliable D call. The CDR3, as DNA: TGCGCCAGCAGCAGCATGGGGAACCAAGAGACCCAGTACTTC. Its protein is CASSSMGNQETQYF.